The 26 T cell receptor beta chains given below trace back to one sample, sequenced in a study of immune characterization of retroperitoneal liposarcoma. MiXCR, applied by TCRdb to the PCR reads, yields one record per CDR3 protein. The sample has 11,000 or so distinct CDR3 sequences; under 25% are singletons. The sequenced sample was blood. The receptor set was obtained from a female donor with retroperitoneal liposarcoma.

This clonotype was observed many times. The chain combines TRBV6-6 with TRBJ2-3, with 7 bases matching TRBD1. CDR1 and CDR2 (germline): MNHNY, SVGAGI (reference sequence). CDR3 length equals 15 residues. With 5 bases clipped from V and 2 bases from J, the junction kept 7 bases outside the gene matches. This chain's CDR3 is CASSLKGANTDTQYF. Here the CDR3 DNA reads TGTGCCAGCAGTCTCAAGGGGGCAAACACAGATACGCAGTATTTT.

The chain links TRBV10-3 to TRBJ1-1; 11 positions agree with TRBD1. Germline loops: CDR1 ENHRY, CDR2 SYGVKD. V gave up 6 bases and J gave up 9 bases; unmatched junction bases: 6. The CDR3 has 13 amino acids. Written as DNA, the CDR3 is TGTGCCATCAGGGACAGGGGGCCCGTGAAAGCTTTCTTT. As protein: CAIRDRGPVKAFF.

The chain joins TRBV7-2 to TRBJ2-1; no firm D call. The CDR3 runs to 15 residues. Germline CDR1 is SGHTA and CDR2 is FQGNSA. V was shortened by 2 bases and J by 3 bases, with 11 bases between the two germline ends. The CDR3 reads CASSLRSDYYNEQFF. The DNA of the CDR3 is TGTGCCAGCAGCTTAAGATCGGATTACTACAATGAGCAGTTCTTC.

The J gene is TRBJ1-1, the V gene TRBV4-1; no clear D gene. This CDR3 region has 15 residues. Germline V CDR1 and CDR2: MGHRA, YSYEKL. Trimming took off 2 bases at V and 0 bases at J, with 10 bases between the two ends. The CDR3 sequence: CASSQLQEMNTEAFF. The DNA for the CDR3 is TGCGCCAGCAGCCAATTGCAGGAGATGAACACTGAAGCTTTCTTT.

In its sample, this clonotype ranks as large. The rearrangement links TRBV12-3 or TRBV12-4 to TRBJ2-1; 8 nucleotides align to TRBD1. The J call may be incorrect, as the DNA end agrees better with TRBJ2-7. This CDR3 has 16 amino acids. In DNA form, the CDR3 reads TGTGCCAGCAGTCCCACCTCTTATCAGGGGGCCAGCGAGCAGTACTTC. This gives the protein CASSPTSYQGASEQYF.

This clonotype was seen a few times. V and J are TRBV27 and TRBJ2-1; no clear D gene. The J call is uncertain, as TRBJ2-7 better fits the DNA end. Germline V CDR1 and CDR2: MNHEY, SMNVEV (reference sequence). CDR3 length: 14 residues. This CDR3 is CASSLTSNSYEQYF. In DNA form, the CDR3 reads TGTGCCAGCAGTCTGACCTCTAACTCCTACGAGCAGTACTTC.

This chain joins TRBV5-5 and TRBJ2-5, with TRBD1 matching over 7 bases. Germline loops: CDR1 SGHKS, CDR2 YYEKEE (reference sequence). The CDR3 is 15 amino acids. V shed 0 bases and J 2 bases; nucleotides not matched to a gene: 4. DNA of the CDR3: TGTGCCAGCAGCTTGGGACAGGGCAAGCAAGAGACCCAGTACTTC. Amino acids: CASSLGQGKQETQYF.

By sample share, this clonotype is medium-sized. V usage is TRBV27 and J usage is TRBJ2-1, with 8 bases fitting TRBD2. The J segment lost 2 bases and the V segment lost 2 bases, leaving 2 bases of the junction unmatched. Germline lookup yields CDR1 MNHEY and CDR2 SMNVEV (reference sequence). The CDR3 runs to 15 residues. CDR3 coding DNA: TGTGCCAGCAGTTTAGCGGGAGGTCCCTACAATGAGCAGTTCTTC. It yields the protein CASSLAGGPYNEQFF.

This clonotype counts as medium-sized. The chain uses TRBV12-3 or TRBV12-4 and TRBJ2-3; no firm D call. This CDR3 contains 11 residues. The V end lost 5 bases, the J end lost 0 bases, and 0 bases lay between the germline ends. The CDR3 loop is CASSSTDTQYF. CDR3 bases: TGTGCCAGCAGTAGCACAGATACGCAGTATTTT.

This chain joins TRBV7-2 and TRBJ2-1; D ambiguous. TRBJ2-7 explains the end of the DNA better; the J call may be wrong. There are 13 residues in the CDR3. Germline V lookup: CDR1 SGHTA, CDR2 FQGNSA. This chain's CDR3 is CASSLTPVGEQYF. DNA for the CDR3: TGTGCCAGCAGCTTAACCCCAGTCGGCGAGCAGTACTTC.

The rearrangement uses TRBV5-1 and TRBJ2-1; 9 nucleotides line up with TRBD2. Germline V gene lookup returns CDR1 SGHRS and CDR2 YFSETQ. V gave up 2 bases and J gave up 2 bases; unmatched junction bases: 2. CDR3 length equals 15 residues. The CDR3 region is CASSLAGGAYNEQFF. CDR3 bases: TGCGCCAGCAGCTTAGCGGGAGGTGCCTACAATGAGCAGTTCTTC.

This clonotype was detected a few times. This rearrangement joins TRBV7-6 to TRBJ2-5; 7 nucleotides match TRBD1. In germline, CDR1 is SGHVS, CDR2 FNYEAQ. Trimming at V came to 4 bases and at J to 2 bases, leaving 7 bases not matched to a gene. CDR3 length: 15 residues. The CDR3 DNA reads as TGTGCCAGCAGCTCAGACAGGGCCCTACAAGAGACCCAGTACTTC. Translation: CASSSDRALQETQYF.

This clonotype was seen more than once but under ten times. V and J are TRBV27 and TRBJ2-3; D possibly corresponds to TRBD2 (5 bases). The CDR3 loop spans 11 amino acids. Trimming cost V 10 bases and J 8 bases, with 13 bases left between them. Germline V CDR1 and CDR2: MNHEY, SMNVEV (reference sequence). CDR3 amino acids: CATWRSGTQYF. In nucleotides, the CDR3 is TGTGCCACTTGGAGGAGTGGTACGCAGTATTTT.

The genes are TRBV6-2 or TRBV6-3 and TRBJ1-2, with D uncertain. V dropped 5 bases and J dropped 8 bases, with 15 bases sitting between them. This CDR3 contains 13 residues. Germline CDR1 and CDR2: MNHEY and SVGEGT. Written as DNA, the CDR3 is TGTGCCAGCAGTCAATCTACTGCCTGGGGCTACACCTTC. This translates into CASSQSTAWGYTF.

V usage is TRBV5-1 and J usage is TRBJ2-1; weak D call: TRBD1 (6 bases). The J call may be in error: the DNA end matches TRBJ2-7 better. Germline CDR1 and CDR2: SGHRS and YFSETQ. The CDR3 is made up of 12 amino acids. The DNA of the CDR3 is TGCGCCAGCAGCGGGGGCCGGGGTGAGCAGTACTTC. This gives the protein CASSGGRGEQYF.

This clonotype has a handful of counts. Since a much larger clone is just one base distant, this may be a read error. The chain combines TRBV6-6 with TRBJ2-1, with 10 bases that match TRBD1. The J call is in doubt because the DNA end fits TRBJ2-7 better. From germline, CDR1 is MNHNY and CDR2 SVGAGI (reference sequence). This CDR3 contains 14 residues. CDR3 bases: TGTGCCGGTCGACAGGGGGCGTTTTTCAATGAGCAGTACTTC. The encoded protein is CAGRQGAFFNEQYF.

The J gene is TRBJ2-1, the V gene TRBV9; the match to TRBD1 covers 7 bases. This CDR3 region has 14 residues. Germline V gene data show CDR1 as SGDLS and CDR2 as YYNGEE. J was trimmed by 10 bases and V by 3 bases; bases with no gene match: 10. In DNA form, the CDR3 reads TGTGCCAGCAGCGCCCGGGACAGCTCCTACGAGCAGTTCTTC. It yields the protein CASSARDSSYEQFF.

In this sample, this clonotype turned up a few times. The chain employs TRBV11-2 and TRBJ1-5; D gene ambiguous. Per the germline V gene, CDR1 is SGHAT and CDR2 is FQNNGV. The CDR3 contains 14 residues. The ends were cut back, 2 bases at V and 4 bases at J, with 9 bases in the middle. This CDR3 reads CASSLPGGNQPQHF. The CDR3 bases are TGTGCCAGCAGCTTACCGGGTGGGAATCAGCCCCAGCATTTT.

This clonotype appeared a few times. V usage is TRBV14 and J usage is TRBJ1-4; no clear D. CDR3 length equals 15 residues. The germline CDR1 and CDR2 sequences are SGHDN and FVKESK. Trimming left V 1 base short and J 3 bases short, with 9 bases between. DNA of the CDR3: TGTGCCAGCAGCCAAGGGACGGTTTCTAATGAAAAACTGTTTTTT. This translates into CASSQGTVSNEKLFF.

This clonotype showed up many times. The chain has TRBV12-3 or TRBV12-4 and TRBJ2-1; 8 bases align to TRBD2. The junction had 14 bases not matched to a gene; V was cut back by 3 bases and J by 4 bases. The CDR3 extends over 18 amino acids. CDR3 loop: CASSFWETGGPGYNEQFF. The CDR3 nucleotides are TGTGCCAGCAGTTTTTGGGAAACGGGAGGGCCGGGATACAATGAGCAGTTCTTC.

V is TRBV7-2 and J is TRBJ2-4, with 7 bases fitting TRBD1. The CDR3 has 16 amino acids. Germline values: CDR1 SGHTA, CDR2 FQGNSA. V dropped 1 base and J dropped 2; count of bases not matched to a gene: 5. The CDR3 region is CASSLVRGLSKNIQYF. CDR3 nucleotides: TGTGCCAGCAGCTTAGTAAGGGGGCTTTCCAAAAACATTCAGTACTTC.

This clonotype is medium-sized within its sample. The chain has TRBV6-1 and TRBJ1-1; TRBD1 matches 12 bases. Germline V gene data show CDR1 as MNHNS and CDR2 as SASEGT. Unmatched junction bases numbered 8, after V lost 5 bases and J lost 1 base. The CDR3 is made up of 17 amino acids. The DNA for the CDR3 is TGTGCCAGCAGTTCCGGGACAGGGGGCTTTAGGAACACTGAAGCTTTCTTT. This sequence encodes CASSSGTGGFRNTEAFF.

In this sample, this clonotype turned up a few times. This chain links TRBV7-6 with TRBJ2-5; D is perhaps TRBD2 (6 bases). Per the germline V gene, CDR1 is SGHVS and CDR2 is FNYEAQ. Trimming pared 1 base from V and 4 bases from J, leaving 7 bases between. CDR3 length: 13 residues. CDR3 nucleotides: TGTGCCAGCAGCTTAGACGGGGGAGAGACCCAGTACTTC. The encoded protein is CASSLDGGETQYF. Complete variable domain (other parts from reference TRBV7-6 and TRBJ2-5): GAGVSQSPRYKVTKRGQDVALRCDPISGHVSLYWYRQALGQGPEFLTYFNYEAQQDKSGLPNDRFSAERPEGSISTLTIQRTEQRDSAMYRCASSLDGGETQYFGPGTRLLVL.

The gene calls are TRBV5-5 and TRBJ2-5, with 11 positions matching TRBD2. This CDR3 is 16 amino acids long. In germline, CDR1 is SGHKS, CDR2 YYEKEE (reference sequence). V dropped 1 base and J dropped 1; count of bases not matched to a gene: 3. The CDR3 protein is CASSLRGTSGQETQYF. The CDR3 nucleotides are TGTGCCAGCAGCTTGAGGGGGACTAGCGGCCAAGAGACCCAGTACTTC.

This clonotype is classed as medium-sized. The V and J genes are TRBV27 and TRBJ2-2; D may be TRBD1 (7 bases). V was trimmed by 3 bases and J by 5 bases, leaving 16 bases between them. CDR1 and CDR2 from the germline V gene are MNHEY and SMNVEV (reference sequence). The CDR3 spans 16 residues. The CDR3 loop reads CASSFTPTGRTGELFF. The CDR3 bases are TGTGCCAGCAGTTTTACCCCGACAGGGAGGACCGGGGAGCTGTTTTTT.

The CDR3 bases are TGTGCCAGCAGATCTAGCGGTGGAGAGACCCAGTACTTC. This translates into CASRSSGGETQYF. This sequence joins TRBV27 and TRBJ2-1; 7 bases match TRBD2. The DNA end is more similar to TRBJ2-5, so the J call may be wrong. Germline loops: CDR1 MNHEY, CDR2 SMNVEV (reference sequence). The CDR3 totals 13 residues.